This TCR beta chain derives from a study of a mutant IDH1 vaccine in newly diagnosed glioma (dated by TCRdb to the early 2020s). Broadly, across the study: In the chemotherapy-containing groups, vaccination started alongside temozolomide cycles, whereas in patients who had radiotherapy alone it started 4-6 weeks after radiotherapy. Of the 30 or so patients who were treated, about 62% were male and approximately 40% were female, and the mean age was around 40 years. Prior to enrollment, standard therapy consisting of radiotherapy alone, temozolomide alone, or radiochemotherapy with temozolomide had been administered to patients, with the combination being received by most patients. Visit V12 was the week-35 safety follow-up and visit V13 was the week-47 end of study. Peripheral blood was collected at six visits: V03 (baseline), V05, V07, V10, V12 and V13. For exploratory analyses, longitudinal TCRB deep sequencing was carried out in about two dozen treated patients wherever samples were available. The paper as a whole reports these results and caveats: It was noted by the authors that analyses of patient blood samples could not be reproduced owing to sample limitations. Across multiple MHC alleles, vaccine-induced immune responses were seen in around 93% of patients. Availability determined which PBMC samples were chosen for TCRB deep sequencing. Changes in the top peripheral T cell clonotypes picked up by TCRB sequencing did not appear to be linked to pseudoprogression.

Libraries came from the immunoSEQ multiplex PCR assay. The hsTCRB Kit was used according to the manufacturer's protocol to amplify rearranged TCR beta chain sequences. TCRB libraries were sequenced on an Illumina MiSeq. The published analysis was carried out like this. The proprietary platform of the kit vendor was used for demultiplexing, trimming and gene mapping. The source is immuneACCESS, and TCRdb retained only in-frame sequences with V and J called. Part of the clones is not carried over; for the studies checked, unresolved V genes explain less than half of this, and the remainder is unexplained. V, J and clone size are taken as reported in that table, and D and trimming were inferred from the DNA itself. This sample has roughly 46,000 clones in its table, and about 88% of those were observed once. The ten most abundant clones make up 3.5% to 5.5% of the sample. Note on this clone: Its antigen has not been determined. No much larger clone exists at a distance of one base, and base qualities are not known.

Explained via the paper, the time point label denotes: week 47, end of study. Each vaccine dose, consisting of 300 ug of a 20-mer mutant IDH1 peptide in Montanide, was administered subcutaneously with topical imiquimod. Eight vaccinations were administered to patients in weeks 1, 3, 5, 7, 11, 15, 19 and 23, corresponding to visits V03 through V10. Newly diagnosed WHO grade 3 or 4 IDH1-mutant astrocytomas showing loss of nuclear ATRX were present in the donors. The samples were drawn from NOA16, a multicentre, single-arm, open-label phase I trial in Germany that tested a mutant IDH1 peptide vaccine in humans for the first time. Genomic DNA for TCRB sequencing was extracted from EDTA blood using the DNeasy Blood and Tissue Kit. Reading the germline V gene gives CDR1 MRHNA and CDR2 SNTAGT. The CDR3 numbers 13 residues from cysteine through phenylalanine. CDR3 DNA only is kept here, 39 bases in frame from base 1. V gives up 4 bases and J gives up 3 bases, and the segment between their germline ends measures 7 bases.

The material sequenced was PBMCs, taken from a glioma patient whose treatment included an IDH1 peptide vaccine. The receptor was derived from a young woman with glioma. Some clones in this sample may be carry-over from other donors' samples. The chain is encoded by TRBV6-4 joined to TRBJ1-5; the D gene cannot be resolved reliably. Read as DNA, the sequence is TGTGCCAGCAGTGTTTGGAACAATCAGCCCCAGCATTTT. It codes for CASSVWNNQPQHF.